This TCR beta chain comes out of a study of cytomegalovirus exposure and HLA in healthy donors. Regarding this clone: The antigen is undetermined.

Trimming left V 7 bases short and J 3 bases short, with 12 bases between. Looked up from germline, CDR1 is MNHEY and CDR2 is SVGAGI. The CDR3 loop spans 13 amino acids. In the PCR, 60 Vbeta and 13 Jbeta primers were used. In the original workflow: Tens of millions of unique TCR beta chains, roughly 10 million shared, were counted in a later analysis. Method: immunoSEQ multiplex PCR; TCRdb's copy keeps in-frame clones and lacks some. D and trimming come from the DNA, and the V and J calls and clone size come from that table. The data show approximately 110,000 clones, under 85% seen once. General study results and limits: Cytomegalovirus-associated TCR beta chains were listed, numbering some 180. About 90% or about 30% of the time was how often most TCR beta V segments were productive, according to an earlier analysis. In a later analysis, productive TCRs from donors in an Asian-associated ancestry cluster reportedly carried fewer N-insertions than the cohort mean.

The J gene is TRBJ1-1, the V gene TRBV6-5; D uncertain. The TCR comes from a man between 18 and 35 years old in good health and CMV-seronegative. Sequencing input: PBMCs. The CDR3 DNA reads TGTGCCAGCATGAGAGGGAGGGACACTGAAGCTTTCTTT. Translation gives CASMRGRDTEAFF.